The 13 T cell receptor beta chains listed next were all sequenced from one sample in a study of blood T cells in healthy people across ages. Then a second PCR, running roughly 7 to 12 cycles, was carried out with a sample-barcoded 5' primer and a J-beta primer mix. One entry per CDR3 protein results from TCRdb running MiXCR on the 5' RACE reads. Of some 1.5 million distinct CDR3 sequences in the sample, 28% were seen once. Sequencing used blood. These receptors were obtained from a woman aged 25-40 years in good health.

This clonotype has only a few counts. The chain combines TRBV20-1 with TRBJ2-3; TRBD2 matches 13 bases. This CDR3 contains 17 residues. The V gene's germline CDR1 is DFQATT and CDR2 SNEGSKA (reference sequence). Trimming cost V 5 bases and J 0 bases; bases outside gene matches: 8. CDR3 sequence (DNA): TGCAGTGCTGCACTAGCGGGAGGGCAAACTAGCACAGATACGCAGTATTTT. It is translated as CSAALAGGQTSTDTQYF.

As DNA, the CDR3 is TGTGCCAGCAGCTGGACAGGCTCGTCGACCGGGGAGCTGTTTTTT. This gives the protein CASSWTGSSTGELFF. V gene TRBV6-5 combines with J gene TRBJ2-2; TRBD1 agrees at 7 bases. The CDR3 spans 15 residues. V dropped 6 bases and J dropped 5; count of bases not matched to a gene: 9. Looked up from germline, CDR1 is MNHEY and CDR2 is SVGAGI.

This clonotype was seen only a few times. The chain couples TRBV5-1 to TRBJ2-1, with 8 bases fitting TRBD2. CDR1 SGHRS and CDR2 YFSETQ come from the germline V gene. The CDR3 covers 14 residues. V shed 3 bases, J shed 8 bases, and the junction held 7 bases outside the gene matches. CDR3 in DNA: TGCGCCAGCAGCTGGAGCGGGAGCGATTATGAGCAGTTCTTC. It is translated as CASSWSGSDYEQFF.

This clonotype was recorded at least ten times. In DNA, the CDR3 is TGTGCCAGCAGCTTAAATAGGGGGTCTGCCTACGAGCAGTACTTC. This codes for CASSLNRGSAYEQYF. This chain links TRBV7-2 with TRBJ2-7, with D perhaps TRBD1 (6 bases). V shed 2 bases and J shed 2 bases, with 13 bases lying between them. This CDR3 comprises 15 residues. CDR1 is SGHTA and CDR2 is FQGNSA in the germline V gene.

This sequence joins TRBV15 and TRBJ2-5; no reliable D call. The CDR3 covers 15 residues. V was cut by 0 bases and J by 4 bases, with 12 bases left in between. Germline V gene lookup returns CDR1 LNHNV and CDR2 YYDKDF (reference sequence). CDR3 in DNA: TGTGCCACCAGCAGAGATGCTAGGAACGGAGAGACCCAGTACTTC. It specifies CATSRDARNGETQYF.

This clonotype was found many times. This chain links TRBV12-3 or TRBV12-4 with TRBJ2-7, with D tentatively TRBD1 (6 bases). CDR3 length: 13 amino acids. The V end was cut by 6 bases, the J end by 7 bases, with 16 bases between. The CDR3 spells CASSRQESGEQYF. CDR3 DNA sequence: TGTGCCAGCAGCAGACAGGAGTCTGGGGAGCAGTACTTC.

This clonotype has just a few counts. The J gene is TRBJ2-5, the V gene TRBV5-1, with 9 bases fitting TRBD1. The trim removed 4 bases at V and 11 bases at J, leaving 30 bases unmatched. This CDR3 is built from 20 residues. Germline V CDR1 and CDR2: SGHRS, YFSETQ. This chain's CDR3 is CASSVERGTGKGILAYGQYF. In DNA form, the CDR3 reads TGCGCCAGCAGCGTAGAGAGAGGGACAGGGAAAGGGATTCTCGCCTACGGGCAGTACTTC. The variable domain in full, completed from reference TRBV5-1 and TRBJ2-5, reads KAGVTQTPRYLIKTRGQQVTLSCSPISGHRSVSWYQQTPGQGLQFLFEYFSETQRNKGNFPGRFSGRQFSNSRSEMNVSTLELGDSALYLCASSVERGTGKGILAYGQYFGPGTRLLVL.

The rearrangement joins TRBV18 to TRBJ2-1; D may match TRBD1 or TRBD2 (5 bases each). The CDR3 extends over 13 amino acids. The germline gives CDR1 KGHSH, CDR2 LQKENI. V shed 3 bases and J shed 10 bases, with 13 bases lying between them. CDR3 region: CASSPGVGGEQFF. DNA of the CDR3: TGTGCCAGCTCACCGGGGGTCGGCGGAGAGCAGTTCTTC.

The rearrangement uses TRBV7-2 and TRBJ2-7; 9 nucleotides align to TRBD2. The CDR3 runs 16 residues. Trimming removed 6 bases from V and 7 bases from J; junction bases left unmatched: 16. Germline assignment: CDR1 SGHTA and CDR2 FQGNSA. The CDR3 nucleotides are TGTGCCAGCAGGCCCCCCCCTAGCGGGACCTACAATGAGCAGTACTTC. Amino acid sequence: CASRPPPSGTYNEQYF.

This clonotype has ten or more counts. V and J are TRBV12-3 or TRBV12-4 and TRBJ1-4; a possible D gene is TRBD1 (5 bases). The CDR3 extends over 17 amino acids. V lost 6 bases and J 4 bases, leaving 21 bases between the germline ends. This CDR3 is CASRKQGVKGNNEKLFF. Here the CDR3 DNA reads TGTGCCAGCAGGAAGCAGGGAGTGAAAGGGAATAATGAAAAACTGTTTTTT.

The chain links TRBV5-1 to TRBJ1-6, with D tentatively TRBD1 (5 bases). Germline V lookup: CDR1 SGHRS, CDR2 YFSETQ. Trimming took off 0 bases at V and 7 bases at J, with 14 bases between the two ends. The CDR3 totals 16 residues. The CDR3 nucleotides are TGCGCCAGCAGCTTGGATGGGGGGGTCGGGAATTCACCCCTCCACTTT. Amino acid sequence: CASSLDGGVGNSPLHF.

The chain joins TRBV30 to TRBJ2-2; 8 nucleotides align to TRBD2. V gave up 1 base and J gave up 6 bases; unmatched junction bases: 4. Germline CDR1 and CDR2: GTSNPN and SVGIG (reference sequence). This CDR3 has 14 residues. CDR3 in amino acids: CAWSAAGGSGELFF. The CDR3 bases are TGTGCCTGGAGTGCGGCGGGGGGTTCCGGGGAGCTGTTTTTT.

This clonotype was found a few times. The chain links TRBV7-2 to TRBJ2-1; D assignment may be TRBD1 or TRBD2 (5 bases each). The germline gives CDR1 SGHTA, CDR2 FQGNSA. V was shortened by 5 bases and J by 5 bases, with 13 bases between the two germline ends. The CDR3 runs 14 residues. CDR3 amino acids: CASSRDWGNNEQFF. The CDR3, as DNA: TGTGCCAGCAGCAGAGACTGGGGGAACAATGAGCAGTTCTTC.